Each of the 29 T cell receptor beta chains below was sequenced from the same sample in a study of blood T cell repertoires in COVID-19. The assay was immunoSEQ multiplex PCR, and TCRdb's table has in-frame clones only and misses some. The table lists 150,000 to 200,000 clones, about 88% of them singletons. The specimen sequenced was peripheral blood. The receptor source for this set is a man aged 25-45 years with active or convalescent COVID-19.

The rearrangement joins TRBV15 to TRBJ1-2; TRBD1 aligns across 9 bases. Trimming cost V 1 base and J 6 bases; bases outside gene matches: 9. Germline CDR1 reads LNHNV; CDR2 reads YYDKDF (reference sequence). This CDR3 contains 16 residues. The CDR3 reads CATSRVTGTGYDGYTF. The CDR3 DNA reads TGTGCCACCAGCAGAGTTACCGGGACAGGGTACGATGGCTACACCTTC.

Only one count was recorded for this clone. V usage is TRBV4-1 and J usage is TRBJ1-5, with TRBD1 matching over 7 bases. The CDR3 runs 16 residues. V was clipped by 4 bases and J by 8 bases; unmatched bases: 14. Germline CDR1 reads MGHRA; CDR2 reads YSYEKL. This chain's CDR3 is CASSRINRGRREPQHF. The CDR3 DNA follows: TGCGCCAGCAGCCGGATCAACAGGGGCCGCCGAGAGCCCCAGCATTTT.

The chain is built from TRBV6-5 and TRBJ2-7, with 11 bases lining up with TRBD1. Germline-derived CDR1 and CDR2 are MNHEY and SVGAGI. With 4 bases clipped from V and 2 bases from J, the junction kept 7 bases outside the gene matches. The CDR3 spans 16 residues. CDR3 coding DNA: TGTGCCAGCAGTTGGACAGGGGGCGCGGATGCCTACGAGCAGTACTTC. This translates into CASSWTGGADAYEQYF.

The chain has TRBV3-1 (or the pseudogene TRBV3-2) and TRBJ2-7; D possibly corresponds to TRBD2 (5 bases). The CDR3 runs 16 residues. Trimming took 2 bases from V and 4 from J, leaving 18 bases between them. Germline-derived CDR1 and CDR2 are LGHDT and YNNKEL (reference sequence). CDR3 amino acids: CASSQLVGRDRYEQYF. CDR3 bases: TGTGCCAGCAGCCAATTGGTTGGACGGGATCGGTACGAGCAGTACTTC.

The V and J genes are TRBV10-3 and TRBJ1-1, with 10 bases fitting TRBD1. From germline, CDR1 is ENHRY and CDR2 SYGVKD. V was pared by 5 bases and J by 5 bases, with 8 bases of the junction left unmatched. The CDR3 extends over 15 amino acids. The CDR3 DNA follows: TGTGCCATCAGTAACCGACAGGGGGCGGATACTGAAGCTTTCTTT. This codes for CAISNRQGADTEAFF.

This clone occurred a few times. The chain joins TRBV4-3 to TRBJ1-2, with 10 positions matching TRBD1. This CDR3 region has 17 residues. V trimming: 0 bases; J trimming: 8 bases; junction bases outside the gene matches: 12. Germline assignment: CDR1 LGHNA and CDR2 YSLEER. The CDR3 coding sequence is TGCGCCAGCAGCCAAGATTACCTTCCCGGACAGGGGGAAGGCTACACCTTC. Amino acids: CASSQDYLPGQGEGYTF.

This chain uses TRBV7-2 with TRBJ2-2; 9 bases agree with TRBD1. V shed 4 bases, J shed 7 bases, and the junction held 7 bases outside the gene matches. The CDR3 length is 15 residues. Germline assignment: CDR1 SGHTA and CDR2 FQGNSA. This CDR3 is CASSSGTGYLGELFF. The CDR3 DNA follows: TGTGCCAGCAGCTCCGGGACAGGGTACCTCGGGGAGCTGTTTTTT.

V is TRBV18 and J is TRBJ2-7; D remains ambiguous. V lost 0 bases to trimming and J lost 0 bases, with 9 bases between them. This CDR3 is 15 amino acids long. CDR1 and CDR2 (germline): KGHSH, LQKENI. The CDR3 region has the DNA TGTGCCAGCTCACCACCCGACACCTACTCCTACGAGCAGTACTTC. As protein: CASSPPDTYSYEQYF.

The chain is built from TRBV15 and TRBJ2-3, with 15 bases matching TRBD2. Trimming cost V 3 bases and J 7 bases; bases outside gene matches: 14. Germline V gene sequence: CDR1 LNHNV, CDR2 YYDKDF (reference sequence). The CDR3 is 19 residues long. As DNA, the CDR3 is TGTGCCACCAGCAGGCTGGGACTAGCGGGGGGCCCAGGTGCGAATACGCAGTATTTT. Translation gives CATSRLGLAGGPGANTQYF.

The chain couples TRBV25-1 to TRBJ2-1; TRBD2 is a possible D gene (7 bases). Between the trimmed V and J ends, which lost 8 bases and 5 bases, there was a span of 25 bases. Germline loops: CDR1 MGHDK, CDR2 SYGVNS. The CDR3 contains 17 residues. CDR3 region: CASALGRGNGFNNEQFF. DNA of the CDR3: TGTGCCAGCGCCTTGGGGAGGGGGAACGGGTTTAACAATGAGCAGTTCTTC.

This clone has ten or more counts. The V and J genes are TRBV2 and TRBJ1-4; D is possibly TRBD1 (5 bases). From germline, CDR1 is SNHLY and CDR2 FYNNEI. The CDR3 totals 15 residues. V was pared by 5 bases and J by 4 bases, with 14 bases between. The CDR3 region has the DNA TGTGCCAGCAGTATGACCCGGGGGGTTAATGAAAAACTGTTTTTT. The encoded protein is CASSMTRGVNEKLFF.

This clone was seen a few times. This chain connects TRBV29-1 to TRBJ1-3, with TRBD1 as a possible D gene (5 bases). This CDR3 contains 13 residues. The germline V gene has CDR1 SQVTM and CDR2 ANQGSEA. Trimming stripped 5 bases from V and 0 bases from J, with 8 bases between. The DNA of the CDR3 is TGCAGCGTTAAACAGGACTCTGGAAACACCATATATTTT. Its protein is CSVKQDSGNTIYF.

The gene calls are TRBV19 and TRBJ2-7, with 8 nucleotides matching TRBD1. Trimming removed 5 bases from V and 3 bases from J; junction bases left unmatched: 3. The CDR3 consists of 13 residues. Per the germline V gene, CDR1 is LNHDA and CDR2 is SQIVND (reference sequence). The chain's CDR3 is CASSQGQGYEQYF. In nucleotides, the CDR3 is TGTGCCAGTAGTCAAGGACAGGGCTACGAGCAGTACTTC.

This chain connects TRBV28 to TRBJ1-6; perhaps TRBD1 as D (6 bases). Germline CDR1 reads MDHEN; CDR2 reads SYDVKM. V was shortened by 4 bases and J by 9 bases, with 16 bases between the two germline ends. The CDR3 covers 15 residues. The CDR3 sequence: CASSSQGFSASPLHF. CDR3 coding DNA: TGTGCCAGCAGTTCCCAGGGGTTTTCGGCTTCACCCCTCCACTTT.

V gene TRBV2 combines with J gene TRBJ1-5; TRBD1 matches 9 bases. The V segment lost 6 bases and the J segment 1 base; nucleotides outside the gene matches: 4. CDR3 length: 15 residues. The germline V gene encodes CDR1 SNHLY and CDR2 FYNNEI. The CDR3 loop is CASRLGTGSNQPQHF. The CDR3 DNA reads as TGTGCCAGCAGATTAGGGACAGGGAGCAATCAGCCCCAGCATTTT. The full variable domain, with the rest looked up from reference TRBV2 and TRBJ1-5, is EPEVTQTPSHQVTQMGQEVILRCVPISNHLYFYWYRQILGQKVEFLVSFYNNEISEKSEIFDDQFSVERPDGSNFTLKIRSTKLEDSAMYFCASRLGTGSNQPQHFGDGTRLSIL.

CDR3 amino acids: CAWRGQGAINYGYTF. The CDR3 coding sequence is TGTGCCTGGAGGGGACAGGGGGCTATTAACTATGGCTACACCTTC. The chain has TRBV30 and TRBJ1-2; 12 nucleotides align to TRBD1. V trimming: 3 bases; J trimming: 1 base; junction bases outside the gene matches: 3. Germline CDR1 is GTSNPN and CDR2 is SVGIG (reference sequence). The CDR3 length is 15 residues.

The rearrangement uses TRBV2 and TRBJ1-2; maybe TRBD1 (5 bases). CDR1 is SNHLY, CDR2 FYNNEI, per germline. Trimming left V 3 bases short and J 8 bases short, with 13 bases between. The CDR3 has 13 amino acids. The CDR3 DNA reads as TGTGCCAGCAGTGACAGGGCAGCCTTGGGCTACACCTTC. It yields the protein CASSDRAALGYTF.

This chain uses TRBV28 with TRBJ1-2; tentative D call: TRBD1 (6 bases). Trimming shortened V by 5 bases and J by 4 bases, and 20 bases separated the two germline ends. Germline V gene lookup returns CDR1 MDHEN and CDR2 SYDVKM. This CDR3 has 16 amino acids. CDR3 coding DNA: TGTGCCAGCAGTCGAAGCATCATGACAGGCACCTATGGCTACACCTTC. Its translation: CASSRSIMTGTYGYTF.

The gene calls are TRBV19 and TRBJ1-1; a weak D match, TRBD1 (6 bases). Germline CDR1 LNHDA, CDR2 SQIVND (reference sequence). Trimming cost V 5 bases and J 4 bases, with 8 bases left between them. The CDR3 length is 12 residues. CDR3: CASSPGATEAFF. In DNA, the CDR3 is TGTGCCAGTAGTCCAGGGGCCACTGAAGCTTTCTTT. Drawing the rest from reference TRBV19 and TRBJ1-1, the complete variable domain is DGGITQSPKYLFRKEGQNVTLSCEQNLNHDAMYWYRQDPGQGLRLIYYSQIVNDFQKGDIAEGYSVSREKKESFPLTVTSAQKNPTAFYLCASSPGATEAFFGQGTRLTVV.

The chain employs TRBV29-1 and TRBJ1-1; 8 nucleotides align to TRBD1. CDR3 size: 12 residues. V shed 5 bases and J 1 base; nucleotides not matched to a gene: 0. CDR1 and CDR2 (germline): SQVTM, ANQGSEA. CDR3 bases: TGCAGCGTTCAGGGGGCGAACACTGAAGCTTTCTTT. As protein: CSVQGANTEAFF.

V usage is TRBV2 and J usage is TRBJ2-5, with 7 bases aligning to TRBD2. The CDR3 is made up of 13 amino acids. J lost 5 bases, V lost 4 bases, and 4 bases had no gene match. Germline CDR1 reads SNHLY; CDR2 reads FYNNEI. The CDR3 loop is CASSGLAWETQYF. The CDR3 nucleotides read TGTGCCAGCAGTGGACTAGCTTGGGAGACCCAGTACTTC.

V is TRBV10-2 and J is TRBJ2-7; 11 positions match TRBD1. Germline CDR1 reads WSHSY; CDR2 reads SAAADI. Germline trimming cut 9 bases from V and 3 bases from J; bases unmatched to any gene: 1. The CDR3 totals 12 residues. The CDR3 is CASGTGGYEQYF. The DNA for the CDR3 is TGCGCCAGTGGGACAGGGGGCTACGAGCAGTACTTC.

The genes are TRBV19 and TRBJ2-1; D perhaps matches TRBD1 (6 bases). V was trimmed by 2 bases and J by 6 bases, leaving 11 bases between them. Germline V gene sequence: CDR1 LNHDA, CDR2 SQIVND (reference sequence). The CDR3 has 14 amino acids. The CDR3: CASSISWGPNEQFF. The CDR3 DNA sequence: TGTGCCAGTAGTATAAGTTGGGGGCCCAATGAGCAGTTCTTC.

V is TRBV18 and J is TRBJ2-7, with TRBD2 identical over 11 bases. Per germline, CDR1 KGHSH and CDR2 LQKENI. The CDR3 length is 17 residues. Unmatched junction bases numbered 7, after V lost 1 base and J lost 2 bases. The DNA for the CDR3 is TGTGCCAGCTCACCACTTGGGACTAGCGGACAGGCCTACGAGCAGTACTTC. It is translated as CASSPLGTSGQAYEQYF. Full variable domain (remainder filled in from reference TRBV18 and TRBJ2-7): NAGVMQNPRHLVRRRGQEARLRCSPMKGHSHVYWYRQLPEEGLKFMVYLQKENIIDESGMPKERFSAEFPKEGPSILRIQQVVRGDSAAYFCASSPLGTSGQAYEQYFGPGTRLTVT.

Only a few counts were recorded for this clone. The rearrangement joins TRBV7-8 to TRBJ2-2; 9 bases are shared with TRBD1. V gave up 5 bases and J gave up 6 bases; unmatched junction bases: 4. The CDR3 runs 14 residues. The germline CDR1 and CDR2 sequences are SGHVS and FQNEAQ. DNA for the CDR3: TGTGCCAGCAGCCCCCGGACAGGGGCCGGGGAGCTGTTTTTT. This translates into CASSPRTGAGELFF.

This clone occurred once. This chain joins TRBV19 and TRBJ1-4; TRBD1 agrees at 7 bases. Germline values: CDR1 LNHDA, CDR2 SQIVND (reference sequence). The V segment lost 6 bases and the J segment 3 bases; nucleotides outside the gene matches: 7. The CDR3 extends over 15 amino acids. The CDR3 protein is CASRPQQGPNEKLFF. Here the CDR3 DNA reads TGTGCCAGTAGGCCTCAACAGGGGCCTAATGAAAAACTGTTTTTT. The full variable domain, with the rest looked up from reference TRBV19 and TRBJ1-4, is DGGITQSPKYLFRKEGQNVTLSCEQNLNHDAMYWYRQDPGQGLRLIYYSQIVNDFQKGDIAEGYSVSREKKESFPLTVTSAQKNPTAFYLCASRPQQGPNEKLFFGSGTQLSVL.

The V and J genes are TRBV7-6 and TRBJ2-7, with 8 positions matching TRBD2. Per germline, CDR1 SGHVS and CDR2 FNYEAQ. The CDR3 totals 17 residues. V dropped 5 bases and J dropped 1; count of bases not matched to a gene: 13. The CDR3 loop reads CASSVGPGLVGSYEQYF. For the CDR3, the DNA is TGTGCCAGCAGCGTCGGTCCGGGACTAGTGGGGTCCTACGAGCAGTACTTC.

The DNA for the CDR3 is TGCGCCAGCAGGCGTGGGGAGGCTACAACTAATGAAAAACTGTTTTTT. It is translated as CASRRGEATTNEKLFF. This chain joins TRBV5-1 and TRBJ1-4; D remains unclear. Trimming shortened V by 5 bases and J by 0 bases, and 14 bases separated the two germline ends. The germline V gene has CDR1 SGHRS and CDR2 YFSETQ. CDR3 length equals 16 residues.

There are many counts of this clone. J is TRBJ1-2 and V is TRBV11-2, with D tentatively TRBD1 (5 bases). CDR1 SGHAT and CDR2 FQNNGV come from the germline V gene. Trimming left V 5 bases short and J 8 bases short, with 15 bases between. This CDR3 comprises 13 residues. The CDR3 sequence: CASSPDRARGYTF. CDR3 nucleotides: TGTGCCAGCAGCCCCGACAGAGCGAGGGGCTACACCTTC.